The T cell receptor beta chain described here comes from a study of identical twins. This clonotype was picked up many times. The CDR3 has 12 amino acids. A universal primer binding site was introduced by template switching. The final cDNA contained unique molecular identifiers. TCRdb redid the calling of the 5' RACE reads with MiXCR, one entry per CDR3 protein. The sample includes more than 600,000 distinct CDR3 sequences, around a sixth of them seen just once. This sample was shared with a second study, whose subject was T cells expressing NK-cell markers. That source reports: Six of the donors carried dominant NKG2C+ clonotypes that took up roughly 1.0-7.0% of their CD8+ T cells.

This clonotype originated in a woman under 30 in good health. This sequence joins TRBV21-1 and TRBJ2-1. TRBV21-1 is a pseudogene segment. The specimen sequenced was PBMCs. Written as DNA, the CDR3 is TGTGCCAGCAGCATTGGATACAATGAGCAGTTCTTC. This translates into CASSIGYNEQFF.